This T cell receptor (beta chain) was sequenced during a study of Ad26.COV2.S vaccination and SARS-CoV-2 variants. Study summary: Sample donor was a member of the COV1001 Ad26.COV2.S trial arm. Each vaccinee took Ad26.COV2.S intramuscularly, once or twice 56 days apart.

The J segment lost 3 bases and the V segment lost 6 bases, leaving 8 bases of the junction unmatched. The CDR3 consists of 17 residues. Germline V gene lookup returns CDR1 SNHLY and CDR2 FYNNEI. Treatment indicated: roughly 19 received Ad26.COV2.S at low or high dose, single or two shots; about 5 received placebo; per-sample allocation not given. At day 63 after the first vaccine or placebo injection, samples were drawn. Expressing Wuhan-strain SARS-CoV-2 spike, an Ad26 vector served as the vaccine. Assay: immunoSEQ multiplex PCR; the TCRdb copy retains only in-frame clones and omits some. In the table there are about 440,000 clones, about 92% of which are singletons.

J is TRBJ2-5 and V is TRBV2; 15 bases fit TRBD2. The clonotype was recovered from a person between 18 and 60 years old who received the Ad26.COV2.S COVID-19 vaccine or a placebo. The material sequenced was peripheral blood, taken in a trial of Ad26.COV2.S vaccine versus placebo. CDR3 amino acids: CASRGTSGRLTEETQYF. CDR3 DNA: TGTGCCAGCAGGGGGACTAGCGGGAGGCTAACCGAAGAGACCCAGTACTTC.